Below, 26 T cell receptor beta chains from the same sample are listed, as sequenced in a study of cytomegalovirus exposure and HLA in healthy donors. Amplification used 60 Vbeta primers and 13 Jbeta primers. Generated by immunoSEQ multiplex PCR, the TCRdb table keeps only in-frame clones and is missing some. The data contain about 120,000 clones, about 80% of them singletons. Sequenced sample: PBMCs. All receptors come from a woman under 30 in good health and CMV-seronegative.

The gene calls are TRBV19 and TRBJ2-7, with 9 bases lining up with TRBD2. Germline CDR1 reads LNHDA; CDR2 reads SQIVND (reference sequence). The ends lost 2 bases at V and 2 bases at J; junction bases unmatched: 4. The CDR3 totals 15 residues. CDR3 nucleotides: TGTGCCAGTAGTATATCCTGGACTAGCGCCTACGAGCAGTACTTC. This encodes CASSISWTSAYEQYF.

This clone was seen only a few times. The chain couples TRBV2 to TRBJ1-1, with D uncertain. CDR1 and CDR2 from the germline V gene are SNHLY and FYNNEI. The CDR3 consists of 13 residues. V was cut by 8 bases and J by 0 bases, with 10 bases left in between. The CDR3 reads CASEREMNTEAFF. The CDR3 DNA reads as TGTGCCAGCGAAAGGGAGATGAACACTGAAGCTTTCTTT. The entire variable domain, with the rest obtained from reference TRBV2 and TRBJ1-1, is as follows: EPEVTQTPSHQVTQMGQEVILRCVPISNHLYFYWYRQILGQKVEFLVSFYNNEISEKSEIFDDQFSVERPDGSNFTLKIRSTKLEDSAMYFCASEREMNTEAFFGQGTRLTVV.

The rearrangement links TRBV5-1 to TRBJ2-7; 7 bases align to TRBD2. The junction had 7 bases not matched to a gene; V was cut back by 0 bases and J by 1 base. CDR1 and CDR2 (germline): SGHRS, YFSETQ. This CDR3 is 16 amino acids long. CDR3 DNA sequence: TGCGCCAGCAGCTTGGATGGTAGCGGGTGGTCCTACGAGCAGTACTTC. Its protein is CASSLDGSGWSYEQYF.

V and J are TRBV19 and TRBJ1-5, with D tentatively TRBD1 (5 bases). CDR3 length: 12 residues. CDR1 LNHDA and CDR2 SQIVND come from the germline V gene (reference sequence). V was cut by 8 bases and J by 6 bases, with 11 bases left in between. The CDR3 nucleotides are TGTGCCAGTCGACAGATCCCTCAGCCCCAGCATTTT. Translation: CASRQIPQPQHF.

This chain uses TRBV9 with TRBJ1-3; no definite D call. CDR1 SGDLS and CDR2 YYNGEE come from the germline V gene. Between the trimmed V and J ends, which lost 4 bases and 2 bases, there was a span of 7 bases. There are 13 residues in the CDR3. The DNA for the CDR3 is TGTGCCAGCAGCAACCGGGCTGGAAACACCATATATTTT. This gives the protein CASSNRAGNTIYF. Combining the CDR3 with reference TRBV9 and TRBJ1-3 gives the whole variable domain DSGVTQTPKHLITATGQRVTLRCSPRSGDLSVYWYQQSLDQGLQFLIQYYNGEERAKGNILERFSAQQFPDLHSELNLSSLELGDSALYFCASSNRAGNTIYFGEGSWLTVV.

The table lists this clone with a few counts. The chain links TRBV9 to TRBJ1-6, with 8 nucleotides matching TRBD1. Germline V gene data show CDR1 as SGDLS and CDR2 as YYNGEE. CDR3 length equals 15 residues. Trimming at V came to 4 bases and at J to 7 bases, leaving 7 bases not matched to a gene. The CDR3 protein is CASSTGDRRNSPLHF. The CDR3 DNA reads TGTGCCAGCAGCACTGGGGACAGGCGGAATTCACCCCTCCACTTT.

V is TRBV30 and J is TRBJ2-3; TRBD1 is a possible D gene (5 bases). V was trimmed by 0 bases and J by 9 bases, leaving 7 bases between them. Germline CDR1 GTSNPN, CDR2 SVGIG (reference sequence). The CDR3 has 11 residues. The CDR3 loop is CAWSVPGTQYF. CDR3 bases: TGTGCCTGGAGTGTACCAGGGACGCAGTATTTT.

The CDR3 DNA reads TGTGCCAGTAGTATGGGACAGACTAGCACAGATACGCAGTATTTT. Protein: CASSMGQTSTDTQYF. The chain links TRBV19 to TRBJ2-3; TRBD1 aligns across 7 bases. This CDR3 is 15 amino acids long. Germline trimming cut 3 bases from V and 0 bases from J; bases unmatched to any gene: 3. CDR1 and CDR2 (germline): LNHDA, SQIVND (reference sequence). Supplemented by reference TRBV19 and TRBJ2-3, the full variable domain reads DGGITQSPKYLFRKEGQNVTLSCEQNLNHDAMYWYRQDPGQGLRLIYYSQIVNDFQKGDIAEGYSVSREKKESFPLTVTSAQKNPTAFYLCASSMGQTSTDTQYFGPGTRLTVL.

The chain is built from TRBV11-2 and TRBJ2-1, with 11 bases that match TRBD2. Trimming removed 5 bases from V and 4 bases from J; junction bases left unmatched: 10. Germline CDR1 is SGHAT and CDR2 is FQNNGV. The CDR3 spans 17 residues. The CDR3 coding sequence is TGTGCCAGCAGCCGGATAGAGACTAGCGGGATTTACAATGAGCAGTTCTTC. It is translated as CASSRIETSGIYNEQFF.

This chain links TRBV2 with TRBJ2-7, with 7 positions matching TRBD2. V shed 7 bases and J 0 bases; nucleotides not matched to a gene: 9. This CDR3 region has 15 residues. Germline V gene data show CDR1 as SNHLY and CDR2 as FYNNEI. The CDR3 DNA reads TGTGCCAGCAAACCGGAGGGACTACCCTCCTACGAGCAGTACTTC. Translated, it gives CASKPEGLPSYEQYF.

The gene calls are TRBV6-1 and TRBJ1-1; unclear D gene. The CDR3 covers 14 residues. Trimming pared 4 bases from V and 1 base from J, leaving 10 bases between. The V gene's germline CDR1 is MNHNS and CDR2 SASEGT. CDR3 protein: CASSAVPENTEAFF. The CDR3 bases are TGTGCCAGCAGTGCAGTCCCAGAGAACACTGAAGCTTTCTTT.

V and J are TRBV4-1 and TRBJ2-1, with 10 bases matching TRBD2. The CDR3 is made up of 18 amino acids. Germline V lookup: CDR1 MGHRA, CDR2 YSYEKL. The V and J ends lost 0 bases and 7 bases, in that order; junction bases with no gene match: 12. The CDR3 spells CASSQDRASGRTRNEQFF. The CDR3 coding sequence is TGCGCCAGCAGCCAAGATCGGGCTAGCGGGAGAACCCGGAATGAGCAGTTCTTC.

A single count supports this clone. The chain joins TRBV4-2 to TRBJ2-5; 10 bases fit TRBD2. Germline V gene data show CDR1 as LGHNA and CDR2 as YNFKEQ. This CDR3 has 16 amino acids. The trim removed 4 bases at V and 0 bases at J, leaving 5 bases unmatched. This CDR3 is CASSPQLAGNQETQYF. The CDR3 DNA sequence: TGTGCCAGCAGCCCTCAACTAGCGGGGAACCAAGAGACCCAGTACTTC.

The DNA for the CDR3 is TGTGCCAGCAGCCTCGGACTAGGCTCCTACAATGAGCAGTTCTTC. Amino acid sequence: CASSLGLGSYNEQFF. V and J are TRBV7-2 and TRBJ2-1, with 7 bases lining up with TRBD2. Germline V lookup: CDR1 SGHTA, CDR2 FQGNSA. The CDR3 totals 15 residues. V shed 5 bases, J shed 0 bases, and the junction held 4 bases outside the gene matches.

The chain couples TRBV9 to TRBJ1-1; 8 bases match TRBD1. This CDR3 is built from 16 residues. The junction had 8 bases not matched to a gene; V was cut back by 3 bases and J by 1 base. Germline values: CDR1 SGDLS, CDR2 YYNGEE. Here the CDR3 reads CASSAGSGGSNTEAFF. DNA of the CDR3: TGTGCCAGCAGCGCCGGGTCAGGGGGCTCGAACACTGAAGCTTTCTTT. Combining the CDR3 with reference TRBV9 and TRBJ1-1 gives the whole variable domain DSGVTQTPKHLITATGQRVTLRCSPRSGDLSVYWYQQSLDQGLQFLIQYYNGEERAKGNILERFSAQQFPDLHSELNLSSLELGDSALYFCASSAGSGGSNTEAFFGQGTRLTVV.

The J gene is TRBJ2-1, the V gene TRBV25-1, with D uncertain. This CDR3 is 15 amino acids long. Deletions cut 2 bases from V and 0 bases from J, with 8 bases between. Germline-derived CDR1 and CDR2 are MGHDK and SYGVNS. CDR3 residues: CASSEDRSSYNEQFF. The CDR3 DNA reads TGTGCCAGCAGTGAAGACCGGAGCTCCTACAATGAGCAGTTCTTC.

The chain recombines TRBV5-4 with TRBJ2-2, with D perhaps matching TRBD2 (6 bases). The CDR3 sequence is 19 residues long. V was shortened by 2 bases and J by 3 bases, with 23 bases between the two germline ends. Germline CDR1 reads SGHNT; CDR2 reads YYREEE (reference sequence). CDR3 region: CASSLPRLSRGTDTGELFF. CDR3 sequence (DNA): TGTGCCAGCAGCTTACCCCGCTTATCACGGGGGACGGACACCGGGGAGCTGTTTTTT.

In DNA form, the CDR3 reads TGTGCCAGCTCACCACGCCGGGGGGAGAGGAGTGTAGAGACCCAGTACTTC. Encoded protein: CASSPRRGERSVETQYF. This chain uses TRBV18 with TRBJ2-5; 7 bases are a match to TRBD2. The CDR3 loop spans 17 amino acids. After removal of 1 base from V and 4 bases from J, the junction contained 12 bases not matched to a gene. Per the germline V gene, CDR1 is KGHSH and CDR2 is LQKENI. Full variable domain (remainder filled in from reference TRBV18 and TRBJ2-5): NAGVMQNPRHLVRRRGQEARLRCSPMKGHSHVYWYRQLPEEGLKFMVYLQKENIIDESGMPKERFSAEFPKEGPSILRIQQVVRGDSAAYFCASSPRRGERSVETQYFGPGTRLLVL.

This sequence joins TRBV4-2 and TRBJ2-7, with TRBD1 matching over 7 bases. The CDR3 extends over 16 amino acids. Trimming cost V 3 bases and J 2 bases; bases outside gene matches: 10. Germline V gene data show CDR1 as LGHNA and CDR2 as YNFKEQ. CDR3 sequence: CASSQTSTGRTYEQYF. CDR3 nucleotide sequence: TGTGCCAGCAGCCAGACATCGACAGGGAGAACCTACGAGCAGTACTTC.

This clone was seen only once. The chain uses TRBV5-1 and TRBJ2-5; 12 nucleotides match TRBD1. This CDR3 has 19 residues. The J segment lost 2 bases and the V segment lost 2 bases, leaving 13 bases of the junction unmatched. Germline V gives CDR1 SGHRS, CDR2 YFSETQ. In nucleotides, the CDR3 is TGCGCCAGCAGCTTCCGTATACCCGGGACAGGGGGCTTACAAGAGACCCAGTACTTC. Translated: CASSFRIPGTGGLQETQYF.

V and J are TRBV4-2 and TRBJ2-1; 10 bases fit TRBD2. Germline CDR1 and CDR2: LGHNA and YNFKEQ. The CDR3 loop spans 16 amino acids. Trimming took 0 bases from V and 7 from J; bases not matched to a gene: 6. The CDR3 DNA follows: TGTGCCAGCAGCCAAGAGTTAGCGGGAGGTAGAAATGAGCAGTTCTTC. The encoded protein is CASSQELAGGRNEQFF.

The chain links TRBV18 to TRBJ2-1; unclear D gene. The CDR3 consists of 13 residues. Germline values: CDR1 KGHSH, CDR2 LQKENI. V was shortened by 0 bases and J by 6 bases, with 6 bases between the two germline ends. CDR3 nucleotide sequence: TGTGCCAGCTCACCACCGTCGGGCAATGAGCAGTTCTTC. This translates into CASSPPSGNEQFF.

This clone was picked up one time. This chain links TRBV5-1 with TRBJ1-2; no clear D. The CDR3 loop spans 16 amino acids. Germline-derived CDR1 and CDR2 are SGHRS and YFSETQ. Deletions cut 4 bases from V and 0 bases from J, with 16 bases between. CDR3 in amino acids: CASSALPDIPNYGYTF. The CDR3 nucleotides are TGCGCCAGCAGCGCCCTCCCAGACATTCCTAACTATGGCTACACCTTC.

The chain recombines TRBV30 with TRBJ2-1, with D unclear. Germline V gene data show CDR1 as GTSNPN and CDR2 as SVGIG (reference sequence). V was pared by 4 bases and J by 10 bases, with 11 bases between. CDR3 length: 11 amino acids. In nucleotides, the CDR3 is TGTGCCTGGACAGAAGCGTTAGAGCAGTTCTTC. This sequence encodes CAWTEALEQFF.

J is TRBJ2-7 and V is TRBV5-6, with D perhaps matching TRBD1 (6 bases). The CDR3 covers 15 residues. Looked up from germline, CDR1 is SGHDT and CDR2 is YYEEEE. The germline V and J ends were trimmed by 0 bases and 2 bases, with 12 bases remaining between them. The CDR3 DNA follows: TGTGCCAGCAGCTTGGAAGGGGGAAGGACCTACGAGCAGTACTTC. Its translation is CASSLEGGRTYEQYF.

As to this clone: The junction and the germline gene differ at one end; a read error may be behind it. The CDR3, as DNA: TGTGCCTGGAGTACGACACAGGTCTCTGGGGCCAACGGCCTGACTTTC. This encodes CAWSTTQVSGANGLTF. This rearrangement joins TRBV30 to TRBJ2-6; perhaps TRBD1 as D (5 bases). This CDR3 is 16 amino acids long. The germline gives CDR1 GTSNPN, CDR2 SVGIG (reference sequence).